The rows below give T cell receptor beta chains drawn from one sample of a study of early stage breast cancer tumors. This table comes from immunoSEQ multiplex PCR, and its TCRdb copy is limited to in-frame clones, with some not included. The table includes about 69,000 clones, less than 90% detected once. Specimen: blood. Source of these receptors: a person aged 40 to 49 with breast cancer. Each CDR3 is given without its conserved first and last residue. D genes are given only for firm matches. Clone size is shown for a subset of rows, as once, few, many or a class of expanded clone.

CDR3aa | abundance | v_gene | d_gene
ASSLMGSGELF | - | TRBV7-6 | -
ASYGQGGGTQY | once | TRBV6-5 | TRBD1
ASSVGTSGSSYNEQF | - | TRBV9 | TRBD2
ASRLKGAYEQY | - | TRBV6-5 | -
ASSSGGLDSYNEQF | - | TRBV28 | -
ASSGTSGMNTGELF | - | TRBV5-1 | TRBD2
ASSLGQGTTGELF | - | TRBV4-1 | TRBD1
ASRGGDTQY | - | TRBV6-6 | -
ASRQTDYYEQY | - | TRBV6-6 | -
SVRGQGIEAF | - | TRBV29-1 | TRBD1
ASTSGRAKGNEQF | - | TRBV5-4 | -
ASSLLPDSVTDTQY | - | TRBV5-4 | -
ASSWGLAGTDTQY | - | TRBV7-3 | TRBD2
ASSIGGQRNEQF | - | TRBV19 | -
ASSLDGGGTEAF | - | TRBV5-1 | -
AWTPGGNYSYT | once | TRBV30 | -
ASKDLFGPEAF | few | TRBV28 | -
SARDERGYT | few | TRBV20-1 | -
ASSFGGRTGELF | - | TRBV28 | -
ASSLEGTGELF | once | TRBV5-1 | -
ASSPGQGAKNIQY | - | TRBV18 | TRBD1
AWKGVSYEQY | - | TRBV30 | -
ASSLAAASSGGRTDTQY | once | TRBV7-9 | TRBD2
ASSKGTDGNTIY | - | TRBV2 | -
ASSLTGTISYNEQF | - | TRBV5-6 | -
ASSGTGGVSYEQY | - | TRBV28 | TRBD1
ASSSGITGQETQY | - | TRBV5-1 | -
ASRTRVPLNTEAF | - | TRBV19 | -
ASSSNLPGQGRDYGYT | - | TRBV11-1 | TRBD1
ASSLPRRGTYEQY | - | TRBV7-9 | -
SVEDSGQETQY | - | TRBV29-1 | -
ASSQDVIGTDTQY | - | TRBV4-2 | -
AWSVAGGPYNEQF | once | TRBV30 | TRBD2
ASSSGGIAKNIQY | - | TRBV6-5 | TRBD1
ASSYKARAGTQY | - | TRBV6-5 | -
ASSLGLHSYNEQF | - | TRBV5-6 | -
ASTLSPRASYGYT | medium-sized | TRBV28 | -
ASSPGAYEQY | - | TRBV18 | -
ASRFTGASEQY | - | TRBV11-1 | TRBD1
ASSITGINEKLF | - | TRBV19 | -
ASRQGGTDYGYT | once | TRBV6-5 | -
ASSLTRNTEAF | - | TRBV7-3 | -
ASSGLADTGELF | - | TRBV6-4 | TRBD2
ASSAGQFPGQPQH | - | TRBV9 | -
AWSGEDYGYT | - | TRBV30 | -
AWSVQQTNYGYT | - | TRBV30 | -
SVVSATEETQY | - | TRBV29-1 | -
ASSLTRRTGELF | few | TRBV7-6 | -
ASRGTSGYNEQF | - | TRBV28 | TRBD2
ASSLKLLSMNTEAF | - | TRBV5-5 | -
AISERETGNTIY | - | TRBV10-3 | -
AISDQENTEAF | few | TRBV10-3 | -
ASSQSLQGYSWRTQY | - | TRBV23-1 | -
ASKRQGGGNTEAF | - | TRBV2 | TRBD1
ASSLATGFEKLF | - | TRBV7-2 | TRBD1
ASSSGTYPSENEQF | - | TRBV11-3 | -
ASRNHGPINEQF | once | TRBV6-5 | -